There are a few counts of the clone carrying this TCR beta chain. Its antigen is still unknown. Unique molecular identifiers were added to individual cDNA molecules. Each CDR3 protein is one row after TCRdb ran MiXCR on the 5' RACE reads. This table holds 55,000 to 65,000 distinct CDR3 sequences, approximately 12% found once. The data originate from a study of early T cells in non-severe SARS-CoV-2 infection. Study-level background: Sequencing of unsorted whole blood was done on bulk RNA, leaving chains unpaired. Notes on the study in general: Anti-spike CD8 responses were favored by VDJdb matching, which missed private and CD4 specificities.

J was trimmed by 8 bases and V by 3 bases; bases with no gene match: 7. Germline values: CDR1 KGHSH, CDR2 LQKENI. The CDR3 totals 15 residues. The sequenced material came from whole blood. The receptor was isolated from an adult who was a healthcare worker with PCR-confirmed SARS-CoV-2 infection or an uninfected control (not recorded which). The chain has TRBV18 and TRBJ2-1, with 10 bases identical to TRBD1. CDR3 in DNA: TGTGCCAGCTCACCCGGGACAGGGGTGTATGATGAGCAGTTCTTC. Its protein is CASSPGTGVYDEQFF. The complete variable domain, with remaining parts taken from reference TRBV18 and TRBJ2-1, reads NAGVMQNPRHLVRRRGQEARLRCSPMKGHSHVYWYRQLPEEGLKFMVYLQKENIIDESGMPKERFSAEFPKEGPSILRIQQVVRGDSAAYFCASSPGTGVYDEQFFGPGTRLTVL.